This is a list of T cell receptor beta chains from one sample in a study of PD-1 blockade in mismatch repair-deficient tumors. Here immunoSEQ multiplex PCR was the method, and the copy in TCRdb shows in-frame clones only, minus some. The top ten clones hold 2.5% to 3% of a sample with about 84,000 clones, approximately 84% of them seen once. Source: peripheral blood, taken 12 weeks after starting pembrolizumab. These TCRs come from an adult with mismatch repair-deficient cancer. Both conserved end residues are part of each CDR3. D genes are given only for firm matches. Clone size is not always given. Where it is, it says once, few, many or a class for expanded clones.

j_gene: TRBJ2-7
len: 16
abundance: -
d_gene: TRBD1
v_gene: TRBV29-1
CDR3nt: TGCAGCGTGGGACAGGGGGACTGGGCGGGGCGGCACGAGCAGTACTTC
CDR3aa: CSVGQGDWAGRHEQYF

j_gene: TRBJ2-1
len: 17
abundance: -
d_gene: TRBD1
v_gene: TRBV5-1
CDR3nt: TGCGCCAGCAGCTTGACGACAGGGGATACCAAGGGTAATGAGCAGTTCTTC
CDR3aa: CASSLTTGDTKGNEQFF

j_gene: TRBJ1-1
len: 14
abundance: -
d_gene: -
v_gene: TRBV4-1
CDR3nt: TGCGCCAGCCGGGGGTTTTTGAGGAACACTGAAGCTTTCTTT
CDR3aa: CASRGFLRNTEAFF

j_gene: TRBJ2-7
len: 15
abundance: -
d_gene: TRBD2
v_gene: TRBV5-6
CDR3nt: TGTGCCAGCAGCTTGGACAGCGGGAGAGACTACGAGCAGTACTTC
CDR3aa: CASSLDSGRDYEQYF

j_gene: TRBJ1-4
len: 14
abundance: -
d_gene: -
v_gene: TRBV2
CDR3nt: TGTGCCAGCAGGGAAGTGGGGGGGCTTGAAAAACTGTTTTTT
CDR3aa: CASREVGGLEKLFF

j_gene: TRBJ2-1
len: 15
abundance: -
d_gene: -
v_gene: TRBV9
CDR3nt: TGTGCCAGCAGCGTAGCAGGGACCTCCTACAATGAGCAGTTCTTC
CDR3aa: CASSVAGTSYNEQFF

j_gene: TRBJ2-2
len: 12
abundance: few
d_gene: -
v_gene: TRBV6-6
CDR3nt: TGTGCCAGCAGTCCCGCCACCGGGGAGCTGTTTTTT
CDR3aa: CASSPATGELFF

j_gene: TRBJ2-1
len: 15
abundance: -
d_gene: TRBD2
v_gene: TRBV5-5
CDR3nt: TGTGCCAGCAGCTTGAGGCTAGCGGGAGGAATTGAGCAGTTCTTC
CDR3aa: CASSLRLAGGIEQFF

j_gene: TRBJ1-1
len: 12
abundance: -
d_gene: -
v_gene: TRBV7-9
CDR3nt: TGTGCCAGCAGCTTAGATTTACGCGAAGCTTTCTTT
CDR3aa: CASSLDLREAFF

j_gene: TRBJ1-1
len: 16
abundance: -
d_gene: TRBD1
v_gene: TRBV9
CDR3nt: TGTGCCAGCAGCGTAGGTAGGGACAGGGCTCACACTGAAGCTTTCTTT
CDR3aa: CASSVGRDRAHTEAFF

j_gene: TRBJ1-2
len: 15
abundance: -
d_gene: TRBD1
v_gene: TRBV5-1
CDR3nt: TGCGCCAGCAGCAAAGGACAGGGGGCTAACTATGGCTACACCTTC
CDR3aa: CASSKGQGANYGYTF

j_gene: TRBJ2-5
len: 14
abundance: -
d_gene: -
v_gene: TRBV5-5
CDR3nt: TGTGCCAGCAACCCCGGGGGAGGTGTTGAGACCCAGTACTTC
CDR3aa: CASNPGGGVETQYF

j_gene: TRBJ1-1
len: 16
abundance: -
d_gene: -
v_gene: TRBV5-4
CDR3nt: TGTGCCAGCAGCCAGGGAAGCCCCAGCATGAACACTGAAGCTTTCTTT
CDR3aa: CASSQGSPSMNTEAFF

j_gene: TRBJ2-1
len: 14
abundance: -
d_gene: TRBD2
v_gene: TRBV11-2
CDR3nt: TGTGCCAGCAGCCTGACTAGCGGGAGGAATGAGCAGTTCTTC
CDR3aa: CASSLTSGRNEQFF

j_gene: TRBJ2-7
len: 13
abundance: few
d_gene: -
v_gene: TRBV5-1
CDR3nt: TGCGCCAGCAGCTTTGCCGGAGATTACGAGCAGTACTTC
CDR3aa: CASSFAGDYEQYF

j_gene: TRBJ2-1
len: 15
abundance: -
d_gene: TRBD2
v_gene: TRBV7-3
CDR3nt: TGTGCCAGCAGCTTAATGGCGGGAGTTGGCAATGAGCAGTTCTTC
CDR3aa: CASSLMAGVGNEQFF

j_gene: TRBJ2-7
len: 17
abundance: -
d_gene: TRBD1
v_gene: TRBV5-6
CDR3nt: TGTGCCAGCAGCTTGGTAAGAAATTGGGACAGCAAATACGAGCAGTACTTC
CDR3aa: CASSLVRNWDSKYEQYF

j_gene: TRBJ1-1
len: 13
abundance: -
d_gene: -
v_gene: TRBV6-1
CDR3nt: TGTGCCAGCAGGGCAGGGGAGGGCACTGAAGCTTTCTTT
CDR3aa: CASRAGEGTEAFF

j_gene: TRBJ1-1
len: 13
abundance: -
d_gene: -
v_gene: TRBV19
CDR3nt: TGTGCCAGCCGGGACACTGCGGACACTGAAGCTTTCTTT
CDR3aa: CASRDTADTEAFF